This passage covers 21 T cell receptor beta chains from one sample sequenced in a study of CD8 T cells in ankylosing spondylitis. MiXCR was run by TCRdb on the 5' RACE reads, yielding one entry per CDR3 protein. The sample lists hundreds of thousands of distinct CDR3 sequences, roughly an eighth occurring once. Their antigens are not known. General study points: Characteristic, it appeared, of ankylosing spondylitis blood was a TCR beta motif of eight highly homologous variants.

The sample consisted of blood, either unsorted or a sorted T cell fraction (not recorded which). These TCRs come from a male donor with ankylosing spondylitis.

V is TRBV14 and J is TRBJ2-1; no clear D. V was pared by 2 bases and J by 7 bases, with 9 bases between. The germline V gene encodes CDR1 SGHDN and CDR2 FVKESK. CDR3 length: 13 amino acids. DNA for the CDR3: TGTGCCAGCAGCCAACAGTACCGGAATGAGCAGTTCTTC. This codes for CASSQQYRNEQFF.

In its sample, this clonotype was seen a few times. The rearrangement joins TRBV5-1 to TRBJ2-2, with 9 bases that match TRBD1. V was clipped by 1 base and J by 0 bases; unmatched bases: 4. CDR1 and CDR2 (germline): SGHRS, YFSETQ. This CDR3 is 17 amino acids long. CDR3 residues: CASSLSQGAANTGELFF. The CDR3 nucleotides read TGCGCCAGCAGCTTGTCACAGGGGGCAGCGAACACCGGGGAGCTGTTTTTT.

The chain recombines TRBV10-1 with TRBJ2-1; a possible D gene is TRBD2 (7 bases). This CDR3 comprises 14 residues. V was clipped by 6 bases and J by 5 bases, with 14 bases between them. The V gene's germline CDR1 is WNHNN and CDR2 SYGVQD (reference sequence). CDR3 amino acids: CASRPGGRNNEQFF. The CDR3 DNA is TGCGCCAGCAGACCGGGGGGCCGAAACAATGAGCAGTTCTTC.

V and J are TRBV18 and TRBJ1-1, with 7 bases fitting TRBD1. The CDR3 runs 15 residues. The germline CDR1 and CDR2 sequences are KGHSH and LQKENI. The J segment lost 0 bases and the V segment lost 3 bases, leaving 4 bases of the junction unmatched. The CDR3 nucleotides are TGTGCCAGCTCACCCTGGCAGGGGGTGAACACTGAAGCTTTCTTT. Its translation is CASSPWQGVNTEAFF.

The CDR3 sequence: CASSLVWADRADTQYF. The CDR3 DNA reads TGCGCCAGCAGCTTGGTTTGGGCCGACAGGGCAGATACGCAGTATTTT. This rearrangement joins TRBV5-1 to TRBJ2-3, with TRBD1 matching over 7 bases. This CDR3 is 16 amino acids long. V shed 0 bases, J shed 4 bases, and the junction held 8 bases outside the gene matches. Germline values: CDR1 SGHRS, CDR2 YFSETQ.

V usage is TRBV5-1 and J usage is TRBJ2-1, with D perhaps given as TRBD1 or TRBD2 (5 bases each). Trimming removed 4 bases from V and 8 bases from J, with 16 bases in between. CDR1 and CDR2 (germline): SGHRS, YFSETQ. The CDR3 is 14 amino acids. The CDR3 here is CASSPGTQGDEQFF. As DNA, the CDR3 is TGCGCCAGCAGCCCCGGGACGCAAGGCGATGAGCAGTTCTTC.

In its sample, this clonotype was seen a few times. The chain combines TRBV6-5 with TRBJ1-5; the D gene is possibly TRBD1 (6 bases). The ends were cut back, 2 bases at V and 0 bases at J, with 20 bases in the middle. CDR1 and CDR2 from the germline V gene are MNHEY and SVGAGI. The CDR3 is 19 residues long. This CDR3 reads CASSYGAGVGDYSNQPQHF. In nucleotides, the CDR3 is TGTGCCAGCAGTTACGGGGCAGGGGTAGGGGACTATAGCAATCAGCCCCAGCATTTT.

This clonotype was observed a few times. The chain employs TRBV14 and TRBJ2-5, with 13 bases lining up with TRBD2. CDR1 and CDR2 from the germline V gene are SGHDN and FVKESK. This CDR3 has 22 residues. V lost 0 bases and J lost 2; bases outside the gene matches: 18. The CDR3 sequence: CASSQDLPEGLAGVIPQETQYF. DNA for the CDR3: TGTGCCAGCAGCCAAGATCTTCCAGAAGGACTAGCGGGAGTCATTCCACAAGAGACCCAGTACTTC. Full variable domain (rest looked up from reference TRBV14 and TRBJ2-5): EAGVTQFPSHSVIEKGQTVTLRCDPISGHDNLYWYRRVMGKEIKFLLHFVKESKQDESGMPNNRFLAERTGGTYSTLKVQPAELEDSGVYFCASSQDLPEGLAGVIPQETQYFGPGTRLLVL.

In DNA, the CDR3 is TGTGCCATCAGTCCCCTGGGTGACGAGCAGTACTTC. Its translation is CAISPLGDEQYF. The genes are TRBV10-3 and TRBJ2-7; D not resolved. Germline lookup yields CDR1 ENHRY and CDR2 SYGVKD. This CDR3 has 12 amino acids. Trimming removed 5 bases from V and 5 bases from J, with 10 bases in between.

CDR3: CASSPRGGARNSPLHF. The CDR3 DNA follows: TGTGCCAGCTCACCCCGAGGGGGCGCCCGAAATTCACCCCTCCACTTT. The V call is TRBV18, the J call TRBJ1-6, with 7 bases fitting TRBD1. Germline values: CDR1 KGHSH, CDR2 LQKENI. The CDR3 sequence is 16 residues long. The junction had 9 bases not matched to a gene; V was cut back by 3 bases and J by 7 bases.

In this sample, this clonotype turned up a few times. The chain is built from TRBV5-5 and TRBJ2-6, with a tentative D call TRBD1 (6 bases). This CDR3 region has 17 residues. The V gene lost 1 base and the J gene lost 4 bases, with 15 bases spanning the gap. Germline CDR1 is SGHKS and CDR2 is YYEKEE (reference sequence). CDR3 DNA: TGTGCCAGCAGCTTGACAGGGCGAGATTCCGGGGCCAACGTCCTGACTTTC. Protein product: CASSLTGRDSGANVLTF.

This clonotype was recorded many times. The chain has TRBV15 and TRBJ2-3; 10 bases are shared with TRBD2. This CDR3 has 15 amino acids. Germline V lookup: CDR1 LNHNV, CDR2 YYDKDF (reference sequence). J was trimmed by 2 bases and V by 2 bases; bases with no gene match: 1. CDR3 nucleotides: TGTGCCACCAGCAGACTAGCGGGAGCCACAGATACGCAGTATTTT. It translates to CATSRLAGATDTQYF.

The chain has TRBV15 and TRBJ2-4; 7 bases fit TRBD1. This CDR3 spans 17 amino acids. From germline, CDR1 is LNHNV and CDR2 YYDKDF (reference sequence). V was clipped by 1 base and J by 0 bases; unmatched bases: 6. For the CDR3, the DNA is TGTGCCACCAGCAGAGCGCGACAGGGATTAGCCAAAAACATTCAGTACTTC. Translating gives CATSRARQGLAKNIQYF.

This clonotype was detected many times. The CDR3 sequence is CSVEDRRVSTDTQYF. The CDR3 coding sequence is TGCAGCGTTGAAGATCGGAGAGTCTCCACAGATACGCAGTATTTT. The chain has TRBV29-1 and TRBJ2-3; D gene uncertain. Trimming shortened V by 0 bases and J by 2 bases, and 12 bases separated the two germline ends. The CDR3 consists of 15 residues. Germline-derived CDR1 and CDR2 are SQVTM and ANQGSEA.

This clonotype was observed a few times. The chain recombines TRBV10-2 with TRBJ2-7, with 9 bases identical to TRBD1. The ends lost 3 bases at V and 6 bases at J; junction bases unmatched: 15. CDR3 length: 17 amino acids. Germline assignment: CDR1 WSHSY and CDR2 SAAADI. The CDR3 is CASSEWASGQGRTEQYV. CDR3 bases: TGCGCCAGCAGTGAATGGGCCTCGGGACAGGGCAGAACCGAGCAGTACGTC.

The rearrangement joins TRBV5-1 to TRBJ2-3; weak D call: TRBD2 (6 bases). This CDR3 spans 14 amino acids. V dropped 8 bases and J dropped 0 bases, with 13 bases sitting between them. Germline V lookup: CDR1 SGHRS, CDR2 YFSETQ. The CDR3 DNA reads TGCGCCAGTACTATAGGGACTAGCACAGATACGCAGTATTTT. Translated, it gives CASTIGTSTDTQYF.

This clonotype was picked up a small number of times. The rearrangement joins TRBV20-1 to TRBJ1-1; D remains ambiguous. Per germline, CDR1 DFQATT and CDR2 SNEGSKA (reference sequence). Between the trimmed V and J ends, which lost 7 bases and 0 bases, there was a span of 12 bases. This CDR3 is 13 amino acids long. Here the CDR3 DNA reads TGCAGTGGGCGGAGCAATATGAACACTGAAGCTTTCTTT. This encodes CSGRSNMNTEAFF.

The sample holds a few counts of this clonotype. The chain couples TRBV20-1 to TRBJ2-5; 11 bases match TRBD2. Germline V CDR1 and CDR2: DFQATT, SNEGSKA (reference sequence). With 3 bases clipped from V and 9 bases from J, the junction kept 12 bases outside the gene matches. The CDR3 sequence is 15 residues long. For the CDR3, the DNA is TGCAGTGCTAGGACTAGCGGGACCGCCCGGGGGGCCCAGTACTTC. Protein product: CSARTSGTARGAQYF.

The sample holds many counts of this clonotype. The CDR3 sequence is CASSTRVGNQPQHF. The CDR3 nucleotides are TGTGCCAGCAGTACCAGGGTAGGAAATCAGCCCCAGCATTTT. V is TRBV27 and J is TRBJ1-5, with a weak D call TRBD1 (5 bases). V was pared by 5 bases and J by 4 bases, with 12 bases between. The germline V gene has CDR1 MNHEY and CDR2 SMNVEV (reference sequence). The CDR3 consists of 14 residues.

This clonotype was observed at least ten times. This sequence joins TRBV12-3 or TRBV12-4 and TRBJ1-5, with D perhaps TRBD1 (5 bases). V was trimmed by 5 bases and J by 4 bases, leaving 9 bases between them. This CDR3 is 13 amino acids long. This CDR3 is CASSPRVNQPQHF. The CDR3 DNA follows: TGTGCCAGCAGTCCCAGGGTAAATCAGCCCCAGCATTTT.

There are a few counts of this clonotype. This chain connects TRBV6-2 or TRBV6-3 to TRBJ2-6; D not resolved. The germline V and J ends were trimmed by 8 bases and 0 bases, with 5 bases remaining between them. This CDR3 is 13 amino acids long. Looked up from germline, CDR1 is MNHEY and CDR2 is SVGEGT. This CDR3 reads CASAASGANVLTF. The CDR3, as DNA: TGTGCCAGCGCTGCCTCTGGGGCCAACGTCCTGACTTTC.